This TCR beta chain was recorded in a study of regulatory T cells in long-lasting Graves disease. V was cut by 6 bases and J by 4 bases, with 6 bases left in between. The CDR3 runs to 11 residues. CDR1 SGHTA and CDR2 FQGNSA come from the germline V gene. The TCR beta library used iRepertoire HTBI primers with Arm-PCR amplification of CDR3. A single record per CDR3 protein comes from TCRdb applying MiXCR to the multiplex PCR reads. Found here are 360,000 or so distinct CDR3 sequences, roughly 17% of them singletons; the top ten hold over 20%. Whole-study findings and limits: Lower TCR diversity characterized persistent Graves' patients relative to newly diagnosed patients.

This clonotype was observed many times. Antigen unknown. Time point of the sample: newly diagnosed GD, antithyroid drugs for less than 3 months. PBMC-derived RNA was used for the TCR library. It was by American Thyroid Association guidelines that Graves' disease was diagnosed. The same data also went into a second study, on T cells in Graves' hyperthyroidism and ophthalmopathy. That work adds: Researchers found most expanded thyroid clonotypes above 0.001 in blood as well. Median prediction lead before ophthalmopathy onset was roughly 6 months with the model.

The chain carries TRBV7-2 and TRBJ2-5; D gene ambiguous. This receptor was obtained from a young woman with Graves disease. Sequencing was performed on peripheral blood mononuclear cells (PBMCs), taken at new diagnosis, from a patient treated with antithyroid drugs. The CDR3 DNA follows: TGTGCCAGCAGTTTCTCAGAGACCCAGTACTTC. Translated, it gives CASSFSETQYF.